This T cell receptor beta chain was obtained from a study of tumor-infiltrating lymphocytes in oesophageal squamous cell carcinoma (dated by TCRdb to about 2016). Libraries were constructed by PCR. The sequencer was an Illumina HiSeq 2000. The public sequencing data were trimmed at Q25 with fastp and processed into clonotypes with MiXCR by TCRdb, which kept only in-frame beta chains. Rows matching on CDR3 protein sequence are summarized as one entry with the most common DNA and genes. The sample profile shows about 21,000 distinct CDR3 sequences; under 45% of them were found once. The ten largest clonotypes hold about an eighth of the sample. In the case of this clonotype: What antigen it recognizes has not been identified. Per-nucleotide qualities are absent, and no much larger clonotype sits a single base away.

The receptor was isolated from a male donor with esophageal squamous cell carcinoma. The sequenced sample consisted of esophageal tumor tissue.

The base sequence is TGTGCCAGCAGCTTAGTTCGGGGGAATGAGCAGTTCTTC. Protein translation: CASSLVRGNEQFF. The sequence links TRBV7-8 to TRBJ2-1, and the D gene may be TRBD2, 6 bases matching. Per the germline V gene, SGHVS is the CDR1 and FQNEAQ is the CDR2. V is shortened by 1 base, J by 7 bases, and the region joining them spans 8 bases. The CDR3, cysteine through phenylalanine, is 13 amino acids long. Of the read, only the CDR3 DNA is kept; its 39 bases are in frame from base 1.